The rows below give T cell receptor beta chains drawn from one sample of a study of T cells expressing NK-cell markers. From the 5' RACE reads, TCRdb lists one entry per CDR3 protein and no DNA. Recorded for this sample: about 410,000 distinct CDR3 sequences. Sequenced material: blood T cells: a sorted CD56 or NKG2C T cell subset, CD4+ or CD8+ T cells, or bulk PBMC T cells (not recorded which). These receptors were taken from a woman aged 50 to 60 in good health. Each CDR3 is given with its conserved first and last residue. The order of the fields is J gene, V gene, CDR3 protein.

>TRBJ2-1|TRBV14
CASSPRLAEPPLFF
>TRBJ2-2|TRBV5-1
CASSSGTSNTGELFF
>TRBJ2-1|TRBV12-3/TRBV12-4
CASSWTTAGGEQFF
>TRBJ2-1|TRBV18
CASSPTGSGEQFF
>TRBJ2-3|TRBV11-3
CASSHLRADTQYF
>TRBJ2-3|TRBV7-2
CASSFGLAGVVITDTQYF
>TRBJ1-1|TRBV13
CASSLRQVITEAFF
>TRBJ2-3|TRBV29-1
CSVDGTSGGPTDTQYF
>TRBJ1-1|TRBV30
CAWSVKVNTEAFF
>TRBJ2-1|TRBV7-9
CASSLEGSGRAEQFF
>TRBJ1-1|TRBV19
CASLGQGNTEAFF
>TRBJ1-1|TRBV12-3/TRBV12-4
CASSLAGEFPKPNTEAFF
>TRBJ1-4|TRBV20-1
CSAGTYLGTNEKLFF
>TRBJ1-6|TRBV5-5
CASSLHRTGRGGSLHF
>TRBJ2-4|TRBV7-9
CASSFEEKNIQYF
>TRBJ2-1|TRBV20-1
CSATGLAGGLYNEQFF
>TRBJ2-2|TRBV27
CASSLTYAAGLGTGGRTGELFF
>TRBJ1-4|TRBV20-1
CSAPIGGNEEKLFF
>TRBJ1-1|TRBV7-9
CASSSHERGTEAFF
>TRBJ2-3|TRBV12-3/TRBV12-4
CASSPPGQGNTDTQYF
>TRBJ2-1|TRBV2
CAIQLRSNEQFF
>TRBJ2-1|TRBV7-9
CASSLTGTSGRAKFF
>TRBJ2-6|TRBV7-8
CASSSSHGANVLTF
>TRBJ2-4|TRBV18
CASSLTSGVAKNIQYF
>TRBJ1-1|TRBV5-1
CASSLTTYPGTGVNTEAFF
>TRBJ2-7|TRBV2
CASSQSPMYEQYF
>TRBJ2-1|TRBV11-2
CASSLDQAYPHNEQFF
>TRBJ1-2|TRBV20-1
CSARGQGARNYGYTF
>TRBJ2-1|TRBV7-9
CASSSHQGNEQFF
>TRBJ2-5|TRBV7-3
CASSLIRLAGDGGETQYF
>TRBJ1-1|TRBV4-1
CASSQRTLTEAFF
>TRBJ2-2|TRBV2
CASIDRYTGELFF
>TRBJ2-7|TRBV11-1
CASSLGTPGTGTEQYF
>TRBJ2-1|TRBV12-3/TRBV12-4
CASSQRGGDEQFF
>TRBJ2-1|TRBV6-1
CASSEAGFNEQFF
>TRBJ1-1|TRBV6-1
CASTPNWGGGTEAFF
>TRBJ2-1|TRBV19
CASSPWTLSGLLEQFF
>TRBJ2-7|TRBV20-1
CSASDLRAGRTYEQYF
>TRBJ2-7|TRBV24-1
CATSKAGEIEQYF
>TRBJ2-7|TRBV7-2
CASSQTPYEQYF
>TRBJ2-3|TRBV14
CASSQVQTDTQYF
>TRBJ2-1|TRBV18
CASSPPGRLAGVAYNEQFF
>TRBJ1-3|TRBV5-1
CASSGDGTYSGNTIYF
>TRBJ2-1|TRBV12-3/TRBV12-4
CASSLRRSGHPYNEQFF
>TRBJ2-2|TRBV12-3/TRBV12-4
CASSFWRNTGELFF
>TRBJ2-4|TRBV20-1
CSARLGRDIQYF
>TRBJ2-1|TRBV12-3/TRBV12-4
CASTLLAAAYNEQFF
>TRBJ2-1|TRBV7-2
CASGPWRSSYNEQFF
>TRBJ1-1|TRBV6-5
CASSYSMGTKNTEAFF
>TRBJ2-4|TRBV3-1
CASSQEGQARGIQYF
>TRBJ2-7|TRBV5-1
CASSPKTSGFYEQYF
>TRBJ2-4|TRBV5-1
CASSFVGTSGGNIQYF
>TRBJ1-5|TRBV6-5
CASSYDRGGNQPQHF
>TRBJ2-3|TRBV9
CASSALPGQGFDTQYF
>TRBJ2-1|TRBV15
CATSRDRGVEQFF
>TRBJ1-5|TRBV5-1
CASSAGQNSNQPQHF
>TRBJ1-4|TRBV12-3/TRBV12-4
CASSYQGAQTNEKLFF
>TRBJ2-1|TRBV3-1
CASSQIAGGQSSYNEQFF
>TRBJ2-3|TRBV20-1
CSASYYGLAGGLGTDTQYF
>TRBJ2-7|TRBV20-1
CSATNLSPYEQYF